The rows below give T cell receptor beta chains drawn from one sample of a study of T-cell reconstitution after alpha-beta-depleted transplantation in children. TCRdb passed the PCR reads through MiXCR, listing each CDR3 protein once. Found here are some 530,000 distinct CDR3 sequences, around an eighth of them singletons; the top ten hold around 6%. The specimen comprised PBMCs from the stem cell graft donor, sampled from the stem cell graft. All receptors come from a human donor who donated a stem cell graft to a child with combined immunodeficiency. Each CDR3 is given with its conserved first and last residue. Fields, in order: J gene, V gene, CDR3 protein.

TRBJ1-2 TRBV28 CASQSNYGYTF
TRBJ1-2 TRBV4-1 CASSQGTGYGYTF
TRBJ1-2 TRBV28 CASSEIWRGEGYTF
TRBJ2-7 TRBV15 CATSRDRGTTYEQYF
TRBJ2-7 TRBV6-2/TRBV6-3 CASSSFGTGKVEQYF
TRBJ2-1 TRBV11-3 CASSWTGDAYNEQFF
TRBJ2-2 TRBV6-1 CANSGTGGTGELFF
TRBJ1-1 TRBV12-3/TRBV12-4 CASSFRGSWATEAFF
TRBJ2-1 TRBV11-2 CASSFVVRDNEQFF
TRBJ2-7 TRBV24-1 CATSDRSDGLRDEQYF
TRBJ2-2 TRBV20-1 CSARQYRETGELFF
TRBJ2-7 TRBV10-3 CAISVSTVYEQYF
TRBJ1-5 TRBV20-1 CSGTGGYSNQPQHF
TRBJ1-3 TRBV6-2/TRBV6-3 CASSYSSTSSGNTIYF
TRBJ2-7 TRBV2 CASSEAKRELEQYF
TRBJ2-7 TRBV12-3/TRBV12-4 CASSSPTLEQYF
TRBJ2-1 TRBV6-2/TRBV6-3 CASSFLAALKSEQFF
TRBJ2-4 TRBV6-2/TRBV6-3 CASSPLTSGSVKNIQYF
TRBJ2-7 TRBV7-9 CASSIGTGGREQYF
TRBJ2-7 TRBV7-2 CASSMSASGGPEQYF
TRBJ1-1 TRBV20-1 CSATQGNEAFF
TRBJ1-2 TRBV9 CASSVDRSTAYGYTF
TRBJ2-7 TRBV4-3 CASSLLPGDTYEQYF
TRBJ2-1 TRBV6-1 CASGGYGPSSYNEQFF
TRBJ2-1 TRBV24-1 CATSVGLAGVNEQFF
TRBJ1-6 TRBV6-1 CATRVGSSYNSPLHF
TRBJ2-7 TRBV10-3 CAISAGRNYYEQYF
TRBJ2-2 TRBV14 CASSRGGPTNTGELFF
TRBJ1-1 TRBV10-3 CAIRGTGEATEAFF
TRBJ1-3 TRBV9 CASSEGTGENTIYF
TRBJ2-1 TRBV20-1 CSASDLWGKHNEQFF
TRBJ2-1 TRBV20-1 CCANREREGSSYNEQFF
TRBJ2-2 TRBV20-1 CSAVGLKRGDTGELFF
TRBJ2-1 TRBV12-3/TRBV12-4 CASRPTSSEQFF
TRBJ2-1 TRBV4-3 CASSQVASGGGNEQFF
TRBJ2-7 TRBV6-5 CASSYPRPGPSSYEQYF
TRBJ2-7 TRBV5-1 CASSLDNYEQYF
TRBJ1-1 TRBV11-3 CASSPRRSTEAFF
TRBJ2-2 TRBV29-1 CSVRREFTGELFF
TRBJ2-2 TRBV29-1 CSVFPSGSTGELFF
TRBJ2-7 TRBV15 CATRGTGPYEQYF
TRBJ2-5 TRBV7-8 CASSLAGGGAQETQYF
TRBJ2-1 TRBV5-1 CASSPGADYNEQFF
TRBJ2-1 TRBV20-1 CSARDLYYYNEQFF
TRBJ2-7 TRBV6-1 CASRPGGNSYEQYF
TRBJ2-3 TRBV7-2 CASSLEEWAGVDTQYF
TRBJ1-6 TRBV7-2 CASSFGRDGDSPLHF
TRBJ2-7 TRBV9 CASSPSGSTTYEQYF
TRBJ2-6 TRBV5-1 CASSSFSGANVLTF
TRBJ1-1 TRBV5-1 CASSVLQGPNTEAFF
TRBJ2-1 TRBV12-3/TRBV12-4 CASSHNLAGVEQFF
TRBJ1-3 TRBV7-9 CASSLEWDIGNTIYF
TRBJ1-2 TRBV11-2 CASSQGPWDGYTF
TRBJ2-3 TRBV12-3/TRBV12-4 CASRLRDTREHTQYF
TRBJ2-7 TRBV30 CAWGADMSYEQYF
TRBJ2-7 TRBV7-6 CASSEAGEFPYEQYF
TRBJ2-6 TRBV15 CATSRGGGDSGANVLTF
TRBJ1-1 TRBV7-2 CASSLAGSGEAFF
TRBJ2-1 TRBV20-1 CSATPLAGRSYNEQFF
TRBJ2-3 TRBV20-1 CSADPGLAGNTDTQYF